These 11 T cell receptor beta chains originate from one sample sequenced in a study of control samples from healthy donors and cancer patients. The assay was immunoSEQ multiplex PCR, and TCRdb's table has in-frame clones only and misses some. Of approximately 72,000 clones listed, about 91% are singletons. Sequencing was done on a sample of blood. Every receptor here comes from a man aged 45-65 years in good health.

The chain has TRBV10-3 and TRBJ2-3; TRBD2 matches 10 bases. The germline V gene encodes CDR1 ENHRY and CDR2 SYGVKD. The CDR3 runs 16 residues. Germline trimming cut 4 bases from V and 0 bases from J; bases unmatched to any gene: 4. CDR3 bases: TGTGCCATCAGTGTTAGCGGGGGGCTGAGCACAGATACGCAGTATTTT. Protein: CAISVSGGLSTDTQYF.

The J gene is TRBJ2-7, the V gene TRBV5-1; 8 nucleotides align to TRBD1. Germline V gives CDR1 SGHRS, CDR2 YFSETQ. V shed 7 bases and J 5 bases; nucleotides not matched to a gene: 5. CDR3 length: 12 amino acids. CDR3 amino acids: CASADRAHEQYF. CDR3 bases: TGCGCCAGCGCGGACAGGGCCCACGAGCAGTACTTC.

The J gene is TRBJ1-5, the V gene TRBV4-3; 9 bases are a match to TRBD1. Germline loops: CDR1 LGHNA, CDR2 YSLEER. The length of the CDR3 is 16 residues. V shed 0 bases, J shed 6 bases, and the junction held 6 bases outside the gene matches. For the CDR3, the DNA is TGCGCCAGCAGCCAAGAACAGGGGGCTGTAGGTCAGCCCCAGCATTTT. Protein product: CASSQEQGAVGQPQHF.

The chain couples TRBV7-9 to TRBJ1-6; the D gene is possibly TRBD1 (5 bases). Trimming took 4 bases from V and 7 from J, leaving 11 bases between them. CDR3 length: 14 residues. From germline, CDR1 is SEHNR and CDR2 FQNEAQ (reference sequence). CDR3: CASSSGTTNSPLHF. In DNA, the CDR3 is TGTGCCAGCAGCTCCGGGACTACCAATTCACCCCTCCACTTT.

CDR3 nucleotides: TGTGCCAGCAGTGAAGCACTGATAAATCAGCCCCAGCATTTT. Amino acid sequence: CASSEALINQPQHF. The rearrangement uses TRBV6-1 and TRBJ1-5; D is uncertain. Germline lookup yields CDR1 MNHNS and CDR2 SASEGT. V was cut by 0 bases and J by 4 bases, with 7 bases left in between. The CDR3 is 14 amino acids.

This clone was counted a few times. The genes are TRBV18 and TRBJ2-5; a weak D match, TRBD2 (7 bases). V shed 6 bases and J shed 3 bases, with 14 bases lying between them. Germline assignment: CDR1 KGHSH and CDR2 LQKENI. This CDR3 region has 14 residues. The CDR3 bases are TGTGCCAGCTCGCTCACAGGGAGGGAAGAGACCCAGTACTTC. As protein: CASSLTGREETQYF.

CDR3 protein: CASGAAGVETQYF. The CDR3 DNA reads TGTGCCAGCGGTGCAGCGGGGGTAGAGACCCAGTACTTC. The rearrangement joins TRBV7-9 to TRBJ2-5; 8 bases map to TRBD2. J lost 4 bases, V lost 8 bases, and 6 bases had no gene match. This CDR3 has 13 residues. Looked up from germline, CDR1 is SEHNR and CDR2 is FQNEAQ (reference sequence).

The chain joins TRBV5-5 to TRBJ2-1; D is perhaps TRBD2 (5 bases). This CDR3 contains 15 residues. Trimming cost V 1 base and J 1 base, with 9 bases left between them. Germline CDR1 and CDR2: SGHKS and YYEKEE (reference sequence). In DNA, the CDR3 is TGTGCCAGCAGCTTGTATGGGGAGTCCTACAATGAGCAGTTCTTC. This sequence encodes CASSLYGESYNEQFF.

This clone was seen a single time. The chain couples TRBV6-5 to TRBJ1-2, with D possibly being TRBD1 (5 bases). CDR3 length: 12 amino acids. V was pared by 6 bases and J by 5 bases, with 10 bases between. CDR1 MNHEY and CDR2 SVGAGI come from the germline V gene. CDR3 DNA sequence: TGTGCCAGCAGGGGGGACTATTATGGCTACACCTTC. Its protein is CASRGDYYGYTF.

The chain recombines TRBV6-5 with TRBJ2-7; 7 bases are shared with TRBD1. This CDR3 has 15 residues. Germline V gene sequence: CDR1 MNHEY, CDR2 SVGAGI. With V trimmed by 2 bases and J by 1 base, 5 bases remained unmatched. The chain's CDR3 is CASSYEVTGSYEQYF. CDR3 coding DNA: TGTGCCAGCAGTTACGAAGTGACAGGGTCCTACGAGCAGTACTTC.

The chain joins TRBV7-9 to TRBJ2-3, with 8 bases identical to TRBD2. The CDR3 runs to 15 residues. The V gene's germline CDR1 is SEHNR and CDR2 FQNEAQ (reference sequence). Trimming took 1 base from V and 4 from J; bases not matched to a gene: 4. This chain's CDR3 is CASSLVGGASDTQYF. CDR3 DNA sequence: TGTGCCAGCAGCTTAGTCGGGGGGGCATCAGATACGCAGTATTTT.